This TCR beta chain was identified during a study of technical replicates of blood from a handful of donors. The germline gives CDR1 GTSNPN, CDR2 SVGIG (reference sequence). This CDR3 has 18 residues. J was trimmed by 7 bases and V by 4 bases; bases with no gene match: 19. Sequenced by immunoSEQ multiplex PCR; TCRdb stores in-frame clones only, minus some. The sample has around 80,000 clones; about 88% are singletons. Sequenced input: T cells isolated from PBMCs. V usage is TRBV30 and J usage is TRBJ1-4; 9 bases map to TRBD1. The receptor comes from a human donor in good health. The CDR3 protein is CAWIGGTGKGGVGEKLFF. CDR3 nucleotide sequence: TGTGCCTGGATAGGCGGGACAGGGAAGGGGGGAGTGGGTGAAAAACTGTTTTTT.